A single sample is the source of the 14 T cell receptor beta chains below, sequenced in a study of regulatory T cells in long-lasting Graves disease. Time point noted: persistent/refractory GD, antithyroid drugs over 5 years with positive TRAb. Preparation of the TCR library used RNA extracted from PBMCs. In building TCR beta libraries, iRepertoire HTBI primers were used together with Arm-PCR of CDR3 regions. TCRdb analysed the multiplex PCR reads with MiXCR anew, one entry per CDR3 protein. This table has fewer than 450,000 distinct CDR3 sequences, around 20% appearing once. Sequenced material: peripheral blood mononuclear cells (PBMCs), taken when the disease was refractory, from a patient treated with antithyroid drugs. The source is a female donor with Graves disease.

The chain uses TRBV27 and TRBJ1-2, with no clear D. CDR3 size: 14 residues. V lost 5 bases and J 5 bases, leaving 15 bases between the germline ends. Germline loops: CDR1 MNHEY, CDR2 SMNVEV (reference sequence). CDR3 residues: CASSLGLYGYGYTF. The CDR3 region has the DNA TGTGCCAGCAGTCTAGGTCTTTATGGGTATGGCTACACCTTC.

The rearrangement joins TRBV11-2 to TRBJ2-1; 7 bases map to TRBD2. The trim removed 4 bases at V and 0 bases at J, leaving 6 bases unmatched. Germline CDR1 and CDR2: SGHAT and FQNNGV. This CDR3 contains 16 residues. CDR3 sequence: CASSSPSGRSYNEQFF. In DNA, the CDR3 is TGTGCCAGCAGCTCCCCTAGCGGACGCTCCTACAATGAGCAGTTCTTC.

This clonotype was seen at least ten times. The chain links TRBV29-1 to TRBJ2-4; TRBD1 or TRBD2 may be the D gene (5 bases each). Germline CDR1 reads SQVTM; CDR2 reads ANQGSEA. The V gene lost 3 bases and the J gene lost 0 bases, with 15 bases spanning the gap. CDR3 length: 16 amino acids. The CDR3 sequence: CSVEGEGELAKNIQYF. The CDR3 DNA reads as TGCAGCGTTGAGGGGGAAGGGGAGCTAGCCAAAAACATTCAGTACTTC.

This clonotype was seen at least ten times. The chain joins TRBV28 to TRBJ2-7; 7 bases are a match to TRBD1. The CDR3 is 14 residues long. After removal of 5 bases from V and 1 base from J, the junction contained 5 bases not matched to a gene. Germline V gene lookup returns CDR1 MDHEN and CDR2 SYDVKM. The CDR3 spells CASSPGQASYEQYF. In DNA, the CDR3 is TGTGCCAGCAGTCCAGGACAGGCGTCCTACGAGCAGTACTTC.

There are many counts of this clonotype. This sequence joins TRBV7-2 and TRBJ2-7; 10 positions agree with TRBD2. Germline trimming cut 1 base from V and 4 bases from J; bases unmatched to any gene: 10. This CDR3 is built from 17 residues. Per germline, CDR1 SGHTA and CDR2 FQGNSA. The CDR3 bases are TGTGCCAGCAGCTTAGTTTCGGGGGGTAGCGGGAGGTACGAGCAGTACTTC. Its protein product is CASSLVSGGSGRYEQYF.

This chain links TRBV5-1 with TRBJ2-7; TRBD2 is a possible D gene (5 bases). This CDR3 comprises 14 residues. Trimming stripped 0 bases from V and 2 bases from J, with 9 bases between. Germline values: CDR1 SGHRS, CDR2 YFSETQ. In DNA form, the CDR3 reads TGCGCCAGCAGCTTGGCCGGGCGGGCCTACGAGCAGTACTTC. Encoded protein: CASSLAGRAYEQYF.

This clonotype has a count of ten or more. This chain joins TRBV2 and TRBJ1-2; 8 nucleotides match TRBD1. Germline V CDR1 and CDR2: SNHLY, FYNNEI. CDR3 size: 14 residues. Trimming at V came to 6 bases and at J to 8 bases, leaving 11 bases not matched to a gene. The CDR3 loop reads CASSGTGSGAGYTF. CDR3 coding DNA: TGTGCCAGCAGCGGGACAGGATCCGGCGCGGGCTACACCTTC.

The CDR3, as DNA: TGTGCCAGCAGTCCGAGCGGGATGAGCTCCTACAATGAGCAGTTCTTC. Protein: CASSPSGMSSYNEQFF. The chain has TRBV2 and TRBJ2-1; 7 positions match TRBD2. Germline CDR1 is SNHLY and CDR2 is FYNNEI. V lost 5 bases and J lost 0; bases outside the gene matches: 7. The CDR3 consists of 16 residues.

This clonotype showed up many times. The chain recombines TRBV2 with TRBJ1-6, with D possibly matching TRBD1 (6 bases). The V end lost 10 bases, the J end lost 9 bases, and 19 bases lay between the germline ends. Germline loops: CDR1 SNHLY, CDR2 FYNNEI. There are 14 residues in the CDR3. Here the CDR3 reads CATQRDKGGSPLHF. The CDR3 coding sequence is TGTGCCACCCAGCGGGACAAAGGCGGTTCACCCCTCCACTTT.

The V gene is TRBV25-1, the J gene TRBJ2-3, with 10 bases lining up with TRBD2. Per germline, CDR1 MGHDK and CDR2 SYGVNS. V lost 4 bases to trimming and J lost 3 bases; unmatched junction nucleotides: 16. The CDR3 has 19 amino acids. CDR3 sequence: CASSGHPGTSVRGTDTQYF. CDR3 coding DNA: TGTGCCAGCAGTGGCCACCCCGGGACTAGCGTGAGGGGGACAGATACGCAGTATTTT.

The chain combines TRBV9 with TRBJ2-2; 10 bases match TRBD2. CDR1 and CDR2 (germline): SGDLS, YYNGEE. The CDR3 length is 17 residues. V lost 4 bases and J lost 6; bases outside the gene matches: 12. The CDR3 sequence: CASSPRGAGGLPGELFF. The DNA for the CDR3 is TGTGCCAGCAGCCCCCGAGGAGCGGGAGGGCTCCCCGGGGAGCTGTTTTTT.

This clonotype showed up many times. The chain uses TRBV12-3 or TRBV12-4 and TRBJ2-2; unclear D gene. This CDR3 spans 16 amino acids. Between the trimmed V and J ends, which lost 2 bases and 4 bases, there was a span of 14 bases. CDR3 nucleotide sequence: TGTGCCAGCAGTTTATGGGATATGGCCTCCACCGGGGAGCTGTTTTTT. Its translation is CASSLWDMASTGELFF.

This clonotype has a count of ten or more. In nucleotides, the CDR3 is TGCAGTGCTAGAGATCGAACCAGTAGTGGCTACACCTTC. Its translation: CSARDRTSSGYTF. The chain uses TRBV20-1 and TRBJ1-2; D call uncertain. The V gene lost 0 bases and the J gene lost 7 bases, with 12 bases spanning the gap. The CDR3 contains 13 residues. Germline lookup yields CDR1 DFQATT and CDR2 SNEGSKA (reference sequence).

This clonotype was detected many times. This rearrangement joins TRBV5-1 to TRBJ1-2; D perhaps matches TRBD1 (5 bases). V was shortened by 4 bases and J by 7 bases, with 14 bases between the two germline ends. The CDR3 extends over 13 amino acids. Germline V gene data show CDR1 as SGHRS and CDR2 as YFSETQ. The CDR3 DNA reads as TGCGCCAGCAGCGTCTCAGGGTTCGGTGGCTACACCTTC. This encodes CASSVSGFGGYTF.